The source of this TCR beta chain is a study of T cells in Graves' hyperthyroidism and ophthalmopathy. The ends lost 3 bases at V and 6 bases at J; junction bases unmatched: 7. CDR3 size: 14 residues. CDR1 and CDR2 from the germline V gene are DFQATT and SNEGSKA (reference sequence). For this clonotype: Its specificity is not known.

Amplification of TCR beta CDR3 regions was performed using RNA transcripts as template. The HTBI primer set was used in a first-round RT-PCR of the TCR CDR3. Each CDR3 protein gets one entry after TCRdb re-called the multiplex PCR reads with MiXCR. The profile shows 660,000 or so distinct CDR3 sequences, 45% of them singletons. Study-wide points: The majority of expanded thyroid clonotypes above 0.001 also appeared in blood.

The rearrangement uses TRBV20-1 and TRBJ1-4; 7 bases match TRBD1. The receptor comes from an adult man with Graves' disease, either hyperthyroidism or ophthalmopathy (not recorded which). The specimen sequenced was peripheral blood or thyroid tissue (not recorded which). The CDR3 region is CSASRGWLDEKLFF. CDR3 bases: TGCAGTGCTAGCAGGGGGTGGTTGGATGAAAAACTGTTTTTT.